Listed below are T cell receptor beta chains from one sample, sequenced in a study of T cell changes during pregnancy in multiple sclerosis. Sequencing was performed with immunoSEQ multiplex PCR; in TCRdb, only in-frame clones are kept and a portion is missing. The table records about 40,000 clones, about 90% of them present only once. The starting material was peripheral blood, obtained in the first trimester of pregnancy. The receptor source for this set is a female donor in good health, enrolled as a control in a pregnancy study. Each CDR3 is given with its conserved first and last residue. Each record gives: J gene, V gene, clone size, D gene, CDR3 protein, CDR3 DNA. A D gene is named only where the DNA matches it firmly. The size of a clone is reported for some rows only, either as once, few or many, or as a class for expanded clones.

j_call: TRBJ1-5
v_call: TRBV28
clone_size: -
d_call: TRBD1
cdr3_aa: CASSFGLRGPLRPQHF
cdr3_nt: TGTGCCAGCAGTTTCGGTTTAAGGGGGCCCCTAAGGCCCCAGCATTTT

j_call: TRBJ1-5
v_call: TRBV28
clone_size: -
d_call: -
cdr3_aa: CASSSDSTTNQPQHF
cdr3_nt: TGTGCCAGCAGTTCGGACAGTACGACAAATCAGCCCCAGCATTTT

j_call: TRBJ1-1
v_call: TRBV28
clone_size: few
d_call: -
cdr3_aa: CASSQPSQRMAFF
cdr3_nt: TGTGCCAGCAGCCAACCCTCCCAGAGGATGGCTTTCTTT

j_call: TRBJ2-3
v_call: TRBV9
clone_size: -
d_call: TRBD2
cdr3_aa: CASSVGLAVTDTQYF
cdr3_nt: TGTGCCAGCAGCGTAGGGCTAGCGGTTACAGATACGCAGTATTTT

j_call: TRBJ1-1
v_call: TRBV28
clone_size: -
d_call: -
cdr3_aa: CASSLSWEKAFF
cdr3_nt: TGTGCCAGCAGTTTATCGTGGGAGAAAGCTTTCTTT

j_call: TRBJ1-3
v_call: TRBV9
clone_size: once
d_call: -
cdr3_aa: CASSASVEDTIYF
cdr3_nt: TGTGCCAGCAGCGCCTCAGTGGAGGACACCATATATTTT

j_call: TRBJ2-3
v_call: TRBV28
clone_size: -
d_call: -
cdr3_aa: CASSFTGRDTQYF
cdr3_nt: TGTGCCAGCAGTTTTACAGGGCGCGATACGCAGTATTTT

j_call: TRBJ1-4
v_call: TRBV7-2
clone_size: -
d_call: TRBD1
cdr3_aa: CASSLVPTGNEKLFF
cdr3_nt: TGTGCCAGCAGCTTAGTGCCGACAGGGAATGAAAAACTGTTTTTT

j_call: TRBJ2-7
v_call: TRBV27
clone_size: -
d_call: -
cdr3_aa: CASSLLASSSYEQYF
cdr3_nt: TGTGCCAGCAGTTTACTAGCGAGCAGCTCCTACGAGCAGTACTTC

j_call: TRBJ1-3
v_call: TRBV2
clone_size: few
d_call: -
cdr3_aa: CASSKDTGNTIYF
cdr3_nt: TGTGCCAGCAGTAAAGACACCGGAAACACCATATATTTT

j_call: TRBJ2-6
v_call: TRBV10-3
clone_size: -
d_call: -
cdr3_aa: CATEGANVLTF
cdr3_nt: TGTGCCACCGAGGGGGCCAACGTCCTGACTTTC

j_call: TRBJ2-2
v_call: TRBV2
clone_size: -
d_call: -
cdr3_aa: CASLGRGNTGELFF
cdr3_nt: TGTGCCAGCCTGGGGCGGGGGAACACCGGGGAGCTGTTTTTT

j_call: TRBJ1-2
v_call: TRBV11-2
clone_size: -
d_call: -
cdr3_aa: CASSGLAGNYGYTF
cdr3_nt: TGTGCCAGCAGCGGCCTTGCGGGGAACTATGGCTACACCTTC

j_call: TRBJ2-3
v_call: TRBV5-6
clone_size: once
d_call: TRBD2
cdr3_aa: CASSFRGGGWADTQYF
cdr3_nt: TGTGCCAGCAGCTTTCGTGGGGGGGGTTGGGCAGATACGCAGTATTTT

j_call: TRBJ2-2
v_call: TRBV7-2
clone_size: -
d_call: TRBD1
cdr3_aa: CASSLGTGARGGELFF
cdr3_nt: TGTGCCAGCAGCCTCGGGACAGGGGCCCGAGGCGGGGAGCTGTTTTTT

j_call: TRBJ1-2
v_call: TRBV4-3
clone_size: -
d_call: -
cdr3_aa: CASSQETARNYGYTF
cdr3_nt: TGCGCCAGCAGCCAAGAAACAGCCCGCAACTATGGCTACACCTTC

j_call: TRBJ2-1
v_call: TRBV28
clone_size: -
d_call: -
cdr3_aa: CFTGRYNEQFF
cdr3_nt: TGCTTTACAGGGCGGTATAATGAGCAGTTCTTC

j_call: TRBJ2-7
v_call: TRBV6-5
clone_size: -
d_call: -
cdr3_aa: CASSYGFSSGQYF
cdr3_nt: TGTGCCAGCAGTTACGGTTTTAGCAGCGGGCAGTACTTC

j_call: TRBJ2-7
v_call: TRBV2
clone_size: -
d_call: TRBD1
cdr3_aa: CASSNPGQARSYEQYF
cdr3_nt: TGTGCCAGCAGTAACCCGGGACAGGCCCGCTCCTACGAGCAGTACTTC

j_call: TRBJ2-2
v_call: TRBV27
clone_size: -
d_call: -
cdr3_aa: CASRDSATGELFF
cdr3_nt: TGTGCCAGCAGAGACAGTGCCACCGGGGAGCTGTTTTTT

j_call: TRBJ1-2
v_call: TRBV29-1
clone_size: -
d_call: TRBD1
cdr3_aa: CSVDKGQGVTDGYTF
cdr3_nt: TGCAGCGTTGATAAGGGACAGGGTGTAACGGATGGCTACACCTTC

j_call: TRBJ2-3
v_call: TRBV7-9
clone_size: -
d_call: -
cdr3_aa: CASSLSSTDTQYF
cdr3_nt: TGTGCCAGCAGCCTCTCTAGCACAGATACGCAGTATTTT